The 7 T cell receptor beta chains in this list originate from one sample, sequenced in a study of blood T cells in healthy people across ages. Then a second PCR, running roughly 7 to 11 cycles, was carried out with a sample-barcoded 5' primer and a J-beta primer mix. TCRdb re-called the 5' RACE reads through MiXCR, storing one row per CDR3 protein. Of about 290,000 distinct CDR3 sequences in the sample, around 30% are singletons; the top ten hold 29%. Sample: blood. Receptors originate from a woman between 65 and 79 years old in good health.

This clonotype was recorded a few times. A read error may produce the germline difference seen at one junction end. The rearrangement uses TRBV29-1 and TRBJ2-5; possibly TRBD1 for D (5 bases). Germline-derived CDR1 and CDR2 are SQVTM and ANQGSEA. The CDR3 runs 14 residues. DNA of the CDR3: TGCAGCGTTAGCCCCAGGGTTGGGGTGGAGACCCAGTGCTTC. Its protein product is CSVSPRVGVETQCF.

The V and J genes are TRBV20-1 and TRBJ2-5, with a possible D match to TRBD1 (5 bases). Germline values: CDR1 DFQATT, CDR2 SNEGSKA (reference sequence). Deletions cut 6 bases from V and 5 bases from J, with 13 bases between. The CDR3 sequence is 12 residues long. The DNA of the CDR3 is TGCAGTGCCACGGATGGGGCGGAGACCCAGTACTTC. Translation gives CSATDGAETQYF.

This clonotype was detected ten times or more. The chain joins TRBV6-6 to TRBJ1-2, with D perhaps TRBD1 (5 bases). The CDR3 covers 13 residues. Trimming left V 2 bases short and J 2 bases short, with 6 bases between. The germline gives CDR1 MNHNY, CDR2 SVGAGI (reference sequence). CDR3 sequence: CASSYEGNYGYTF. The CDR3, as DNA: TGTGCCAGCAGTTACGAGGGGAACTATGGCTACACCTTC.

The gene calls are TRBV28 and TRBJ1-5; D not resolved. CDR1 and CDR2 (germline): MDHEN, SYDVKM. V was pared by 5 bases and J by 3 bases, with 14 bases between. This CDR3 has 15 amino acids. Here the CDR3 reads CASSPGVRNNQPQHF. CDR3 in DNA: TGTGCCAGCAGTCCCGGAGTACGGAACAATCAGCCCCAGCATTTT.

This chain joins TRBV20-1 and TRBJ2-3, with D possibly TRBD2 on 6 matching bases. The CDR3 has 15 residues. The germline gives CDR1 DFQATT, CDR2 SNEGSKA (reference sequence). The ends were cut back, 1 base at V and 2 bases at J, with 13 bases in the middle. The CDR3 bases are TGCAGTGCTAGAGGGAGGCGGGGACCCACAGATACGCAGTATTTT. This translates into CSARGRRGPTDTQYF.

The rearrangement links TRBV7-2 to TRBJ2-2; either TRBD1 or TRBD2 may fit D (6 bases each). The CDR3 extends over 14 amino acids. Germline loops: CDR1 SGHTA, CDR2 FQGNSA. V lost 8 bases, J lost 4 bases, and 14 bases lay in between. The CDR3 sequence: CASGVGGITGELFF. CDR3 nucleotides: TGTGCCAGCGGGGTAGGGGGGATCACCGGGGAGCTGTTTTTT.

The chain employs TRBV7-9 and TRBJ2-7; the match to TRBD2 covers 7 bases. V shed 3 bases and J 3 bases; nucleotides not matched to a gene: 14. CDR3 size: 17 residues. Per the germline V gene, CDR1 is SEHNR and CDR2 is FQNEAQ (reference sequence). CDR3: CASSLGPLGGDLYEQYF. CDR3 DNA sequence: TGTGCCAGCAGCTTGGGCCCCTTGGGGGGGGACCTCTACGAGCAGTACTTC. The full variable domain, rest sourced from reference TRBV7-9 and TRBJ2-7, is DTGVSQNPRHKITKRGQNVTFRCDPISEHNRLYWYRQTLGQGPEFLTYFQNEAQLEKSRLLSDRFSAERPKGSFSTLEIQRTEQGDSAMYLCASSLGPLGGDLYEQYFGPGTRLTVT.